This entry lists 2 T cell receptor beta chains sequenced from one sample in a study of T cell repertoires and HLA-DP antigens. Data came from immunoSEQ multiplex PCR; TCRdb stores just in-frame clones and leaves some out. Of about 89,000 clones in the sample, about nine tenths were seen once. These TCRs are of unknown antigen specificity. Sequenced sample: CD4+ T cells from PBMCs. The origin of the receptors is a man aged 50-59 years in good health and CMV-seronegative.

The chain uses TRBV7-8 and TRBJ1-4; 8 bases are shared with TRBD1. Germline V gene lookup returns CDR1 SGHVS and CDR2 FQNEAQ. This CDR3 has 17 amino acids. Trimming removed 4 bases from V and 0 bases from J; junction bases left unmatched: 7. The CDR3 nucleotides are TGTGCCAGCAGCTCGTTTGGGACAGGACCAACTAATGAAAAACTGTTTTTT. Translation: CASSSFGTGPTNEKLFF.

The chain uses TRBV6-5 and TRBJ1-1; D unclear. There are 15 residues in the CDR3. V lost 1 base and J lost 1, with 10 bases in between. Germline CDR1 MNHEY, CDR2 SVGAGI. For the CDR3, the DNA is TGTGCCAGCAGTTACTATGGGGTAGGGAACACTGAAGCTTTCTTT. It translates to CASSYYGVGNTEAFF.